These 27 T cell receptor beta chains were all obtained from the same sample, sequenced in a study of cytotoxic CD8 clonotypes in ibrutinib-treated CLL. Sequenced by immunoSEQ multiplex PCR; TCRdb stores in-frame clones only, minus some. The sample has roughly 180,000 clones, approximately 84% seen once. The sample consisted of PBMCs, taken after 24 months of ibrutinib treatment. The receptors here all came from a human donor with chronic lymphocytic leukemia.

The chain joins TRBV29-1 to TRBJ2-2, with D unresolved. The CDR3 consists of 12 residues. V lost 8 bases, J lost 4 bases, and 11 bases lay in between. Germline values: CDR1 SQVTM, CDR2 ANQGSEA. CDR3 sequence (DNA): TGCAGCAAATCCGGCAGCACCGGGGAGCTGTTTTTT. Translated, it gives CSKSGSTGELFF.

This chain uses TRBV5-1 with TRBJ2-2, with 7 bases identical to TRBD1. The CDR3 runs 16 residues. After removal of 4 bases from V and 5 bases from J, the junction contained 11 bases not matched to a gene. From germline, CDR1 is SGHRS and CDR2 YFSETQ. This CDR3 is CASSPDREPRTGELFF. In DNA, the CDR3 is TGCGCCAGCAGCCCCGACAGGGAGCCCCGGACCGGGGAGCTGTTTTTT.

The chain combines TRBV28 with TRBJ2-7, with 12 nucleotides matching TRBD1. V gave up 4 bases and J gave up 5 bases; unmatched junction bases: 3. The CDR3 totals 14 residues. Germline values: CDR1 MDHEN, CDR2 SYDVKM. In nucleotides, the CDR3 is TGTGCCAGCAGTTGGGGACAGGGGGCCCACGAGCAGTACTTC. Translating it yields CASSWGQGAHEQYF.

There are a few counts of this clone. DNA for the CDR3: TGTGCCAGCAGCCTTACCTGGGGGAATAATTCACCCCTCCACTTT. Residues: CASSLTWGNNSPLHF. The chain links TRBV27 to TRBJ1-6; a weak D match, TRBD1 (5 bases). Trimming left V 6 bases short and J 5 bases short, with 14 bases between. Germline values: CDR1 MNHEY, CDR2 SMNVEV (reference sequence). There are 15 residues in the CDR3.

This chain joins TRBV23-1 and TRBJ2-7, with 9 positions matching TRBD1. TRBV23-1 qualifies as an ORF whose function is uncertain. The CDR3 is 14 residues long. V lost 6 bases, J lost 7 bases, and 10 bases stayed unmatched. The CDR3 loop reads CASRPGQGTREQYF. The DNA for the CDR3 is TGCGCCAGCAGACCGGGACAGGGTACGCGGGAGCAGTACTTC.

This rearrangement joins TRBV15 to TRBJ2-3; 8 positions match TRBD2. CDR1 is LNHNV and CDR2 is YYDKDF in the germline V gene (reference sequence). This CDR3 is built from 18 residues. The ends lost 0 bases at V and 4 bases at J; junction bases unmatched: 12. The CDR3 nucleotides read TGTGCCACCAGCAGAGAGTCGGGAACCGGGACTAGTGCAGATACGCAGTATTTT. It encodes CATSRESGTGTSADTQYF. Full variable domain (remainder filled in from reference TRBV15 and TRBJ2-3): DAMVIQNPRYQVTQFGKPVTLSCSQTLNHNVMYWYQQKSSQAPKLLFHYYDKDFNNEADTPDNFQSRRPNTSFCFLDIRSPGLGDTAMYLCATSRESGTGTSADTQYFGPGTRLTVL.

The CDR3 region has the DNA TGTGCCAGTACCCGGGACAACACAGATACGCAGTATTTT. Encoded protein: CASTRDNTDTQYF. The chain recombines TRBV6-1 with TRBJ2-3; the D gene is possibly TRBD1 (6 bases). V was pared by 9 bases and J by 2 bases, with 12 bases between. The CDR3 totals 13 residues. From germline, CDR1 is MNHNS and CDR2 SASEGT.

The chain is built from TRBV7-3 and TRBJ2-3; D is unresolved. V lost 4 bases, J lost 3 bases, and 14 bases lay in between. Germline V gene data show CDR1 as SGHTA and CDR2 as FQGTGA. The CDR3 sequence is 15 residues long. The CDR3 sequence is CASSSEGLVTDTQYF. The CDR3 nucleotides read TGTGCCAGCAGCTCCGAAGGGCTAGTAACAGATACGCAGTATTTT.

The chain links TRBV5-8 to TRBJ2-7, with TRBD1 as a possible D gene (5 bases). Germline values: CDR1 SGHTS, CDR2 YDEGEE. Trimming cost V 0 bases and J 6 bases, with 10 bases left between them. There are 13 residues in the CDR3. CDR3 in DNA: TGTGCCAGCAGCTTGGAGTGGGGCGCCGAGCAGTACTTC. It codes for CASSLEWGAEQYF.

The chain uses TRBV15 and TRBJ1-4, with D perhaps TRBD1 (5 bases). There are 15 residues in the CDR3. The germline V gene has CDR1 LNHNV and CDR2 YYDKDF (reference sequence). V lost 0 bases and J 7 bases, leaving 12 bases between the germline ends. The CDR3, as DNA: TGTGCCACCAGCAGAGATGTGCAGGGCGGTGAAAAACTGTTTTTT. Protein product: CATSRDVQGGEKLFF.

The chain combines TRBV6-1 with TRBJ1-1, with a tentative D call TRBD1 (5 bases). Trimming left V 7 bases short and J 0 bases short, with 12 bases between. CDR1 and CDR2 from the germline V gene are MNHNS and SASEGT. This CDR3 is built from 14 residues. CDR3 protein: CASTRPGLNTEAFF. The CDR3 DNA reads TGTGCCAGCACCCGCCCAGGGTTGAACACTGAAGCTTTCTTT.

V is TRBV5-1 and J is TRBJ2-5, with D possibly being TRBD2 (6 bases). The V and J ends lost 3 bases and 3 bases respectively, with 9 bases between them. This CDR3 region has 13 residues. The germline CDR1 and CDR2 sequences are SGHRS and YFSETQ. CDR3 loop: CASSSRGEETQYF. CDR3 bases: TGCGCCAGCAGCTCCCGCGGGGAAGAGACCCAGTACTTC.

The chain uses TRBV7-2 and TRBJ2-4; TRBD2 might be the D (6 bases). There are 14 residues in the CDR3. The germline V and J ends were trimmed by 8 bases and 5 bases, with 16 bases remaining between them. The germline V gene has CDR1 SGHTA and CDR2 FQGNSA. The CDR3 DNA sequence: TGTGCCAGCTCCTTGGGGGGAGGCCAAAACATTCAGTACTTC. Encoded protein: CASSLGGGQNIQYF.

This chain joins TRBV30 and TRBJ1-1; TRBD1 agrees at 7 bases. The CDR3 totals 15 residues. CDR1 is GTSNPN, CDR2 SVGIG, per germline (reference sequence). V shed 2 bases, J shed 7 bases, and the junction held 13 bases outside the gene matches. The CDR3 nucleotides are TGTGCCTGGAGTCCAACGACAGGGTCATTAGGTGAAGCTTTCTTT. Translation gives CAWSPTTGSLGEAFF.

V is TRBV7-9 and J is TRBJ1-1; the D is unclear. CDR1 SEHNR and CDR2 FQNEAQ come from the germline V gene (reference sequence). The CDR3 spans 11 residues. V was clipped by 5 bases and J by 4 bases, with 5 bases between them. CDR3 sequence reads: CASSPRTEAFF. DNA for the CDR3: TGTGCCAGCAGCCCGCGCACTGAAGCTTTCTTT.

V is TRBV7-8 and J is TRBJ2-1, with D perhaps TRBD1 or TRBD2 (5 bases each). The length of the CDR3 is 19 residues. Between the trimmed V and J ends, which lost 0 bases and 0 bases, there was a span of 18 bases. Per the germline V gene, CDR1 is SGHVS and CDR2 is FQNEAQ. This CDR3 is CASSLAGRGVPSSYNEQFF. The CDR3 bases are TGTGCCAGCAGCTTAGCAGGCAGAGGGGTCCCCAGCTCCTACAATGAGCAGTTCTTC. Looking up the rest from reference TRBV7-8 and TRBJ2-1 gives the full variable domain: GAGVSQSPRYKVAKRGQDVALRCDPISGHVSLFWYQQALGQGPEFLTYFQNEAQLDKSGLPSDRFFAERPEGSVSTLKIQRTQQEDSAVYLCASSLAGRGVPSSYNEQFFGPGTRLTVL.

The chain links TRBV5-1 to TRBJ1-2, with D tentatively TRBD1 (5 bases). V was pared by 8 bases and J by 7 bases, with 24 bases between. The CDR3 runs to 15 residues. Germline V CDR1 and CDR2: SGHRS, YFSETQ. CDR3 sequence: CASYPGRPSVSGYTF. The CDR3 nucleotides read TGCGCCAGTTATCCGGGACGGCCTTCGGTTAGTGGCTACACCTTC.

This clone turned up a few times. This rearrangement joins TRBV7-8 to TRBJ1-6; possible D gene TRBD1, 5 bases. The V and J ends lost 2 bases and 0 bases respectively, with 14 bases between them. The CDR3 extends over 18 amino acids. Germline CDR1 and CDR2: SGHVS and FQNEAQ. CDR3: CASSLLGRLRSYNSPLHF. The DNA of the CDR3 is TGTGCCAGCAGCTTACTGGGGCGACTTCGCTCCTATAATTCACCCCTCCACTTT.

The CDR3 protein is CASSLAKDSYNEQFF. CDR3 DNA sequence: TGCGCCAGCAGCTTGGCGAAGGATTCCTACAATGAGCAGTTCTTC. This chain links TRBV5-1 with TRBJ2-1; D gene ambiguous. The CDR3 loop spans 15 amino acids. With 0 bases removed from V and 1 base from J, the gap between germline ends came to 8 bases. Germline CDR1 SGHRS, CDR2 YFSETQ.

The gene calls are TRBV2 and TRBJ1-6; D possibly corresponds to TRBD1 (6 bases). The CDR3 is 16 residues long. The ends were cut back, 5 bases at V and 6 bases at J, with 17 bases in the middle. Germline V lookup: CDR1 SNHLY, CDR2 FYNNEI. The CDR3 here is CASSPRTARGNSPLHF. The CDR3 region has the DNA TGTGCCAGCAGTCCAAGGACAGCCCGAGGTAATTCACCCCTCCACTTT.

This rearrangement joins TRBV5-6 to TRBJ1-5; tentatively, D is TRBD1 (6 bases). Germline CDR1 SGHDT, CDR2 YYEEEE. This CDR3 contains 14 residues. V was clipped by 3 bases and J by 7 bases, with 14 bases between them. The CDR3 DNA sequence: TGTGCCAGCAGCTGGGGCAGGGGAGGGCAGCCCCAGCATTTT. It encodes CASSWGRGGQPQHF.

The chain couples TRBV5-1 to TRBJ2-7; 9 positions agree with TRBD1. Unmatched junction bases numbered 11, after V lost 4 bases and J lost 6 bases. Germline CDR1 reads SGHRS; CDR2 reads YFSETQ. This CDR3 has 15 amino acids. CDR3 residues: CASSPGQGRFFEQYF. In nucleotides, the CDR3 is TGCGCCAGCAGCCCGGGACAGGGTAGGTTTTTCGAGCAGTACTTC.

The genes are TRBV7-8 and TRBJ1-6, with TRBD1 matching over 7 bases. J lost 0 bases, V lost 5 bases, and 4 bases had no gene match. There are 16 residues in the CDR3. CDR1 and CDR2 from the germline V gene are SGHVS and FQNEAQ. CDR3 in amino acids: CASSPRDSSYNSPLHF. The CDR3 DNA sequence: TGTGCCAGCAGCCCCCGGGACAGCTCCTATAATTCACCCCTCCACTTT.

The CDR3 here is CASSPRTGTGELFF. The CDR3 nucleotides are TGTGCCAGCAGCCCCCGGACTGGAACCGGGGAGCTGTTTTTT. This chain uses TRBV25-1 with TRBJ2-2; possible D gene TRBD2, 5 bases. The CDR3 spans 14 residues. Germline V gene data show CDR1 as MGHDK and CDR2 as SYGVNS. With 6 bases removed from V and 5 bases from J, the gap between germline ends came to 13 bases.

V gene TRBV2 combines with J gene TRBJ2-7; 7 bases agree with TRBD1. This CDR3 is built from 14 residues. Germline CDR1 SNHLY, CDR2 FYNNEI. V gave up 7 bases and J gave up 0 bases; unmatched junction bases: 6. Here the CDR3 DNA reads TGTGCCAGCACTAGACAGGGATCCTCCTACGAGCAGTACTTC. This sequence encodes CASTRQGSSYEQYF.

The chain combines TRBV11-2 with TRBJ2-3; D remains ambiguous. V lost 3 bases and J lost 1, with 17 bases in between. Looked up from germline, CDR1 is SGHAT and CDR2 is FQNNGV. The CDR3 sequence is 17 residues long. CDR3 loop: CASSLSIVGSGTDTQYF. The CDR3 coding sequence is TGTGCCAGCAGCTTGTCGATTGTGGGCTCGGGCACAGATACGCAGTATTTT.

The gene calls are TRBV29-1 and TRBJ2-3; D gene unclear. Germline-derived CDR1 and CDR2 are SQVTM and ANQGSEA. There are 11 residues in the CDR3. Between the trimmed V and J ends, which lost 7 bases and 6 bases, there was a span of 11 bases. Here the CDR3 reads CSGSTWDTQYF. The CDR3 coding sequence is TGCAGCGGATCGACGTGGGATACGCAGTATTTT.